This TCR beta chain was recorded in a study of blood T cell repertoires in COVID-19 (dated by TCRdb to the early 2020s). Regarding the research as a whole: Samples covering the acute and convalescent phases of COVID-19 were provided by collaborators in the United States, Italy and Spain. The material from the prospective study consisted of cDNA or gDNA derived from T cells, B-cell-depleted T cells, or PBMCs. The dataset comprised deeply sampled blood TCRbeta repertoires from subjects exposed to, actively infected with, or recovered from COVID-19. The repertoires were released in a freely available public database intended as a resource for research on the immune response to SARS-CoV-2. Samples were obtained from the ongoing ImmuneRACE study (first 160 participants) and from 1,200 or so subjects provided by 6 global collaborators. The sample metadata nearly always contained a de-identified subject ID, COVID-19 status, age in years and sex. Where available, HLA class I and class II types were taken from metadata supplied by the sample provider and were not determined by assay-based typing.

The investigation overall reported the following: Clinical and demographic metadata were provided uncurated, with the amount varying by source and participant.

V trim: 6 bases; J trim: 3 bases; unmatched bases: 7. The CDR3, from cysteine to phenylalanine, totals 14 residues. Only the CDR3 region is kept as DNA, spanning 42 bases read in frame from base 1. The germline V gene supplies CDR1 MNHEY and CDR2 SVGAGI. A second Seattle source provided samples from volunteer blood donors who had recovered from COVID-19. Collaborating institutions collected whole blood in K2EDTA tubes following their own protocols. For TCRbeta analysis, collaborators shipped samples as frozen whole blood, isolated PBMCs, or DNA extracted from either of those sample types. Comments on this clone: Its antigen specificity is not known. It has no much larger one-base neighbor in the sample; base qualities were not kept.

TCRbeta CDR3 regions were amplified from genomic DNA by means of the immunoSEQ Assay, a bias-controlled multiplex PCR. The paper's processing steps were these. Within the assay, amplification of reference gene primers was used to estimate how many nucleated cells each sample contained. Sequence reads were collapsed and filtered to measure the absolute abundance of every unique TCRbeta CDR3 rearrangement. For each sample, productive Simpson clonality was calculated as the square root of Simpson's diversity index over productive rearrangements. TCRdb stores this immuneACCESS table with in-frame sequences only. Part of the clones is absent; in the studies checked, under half of the shortfall reflects unresolved V genes, and no reason is known for the rest. Clonal size and the V and J genes are those of that table, whereas D and trimming came from the DNA. In this sample the table shows about 190,000 clones, roughly 80% of which occur a single time. Together, the top ten hold about 13% of the sample.

The sequenced sample consisted of peripheral blood. This sequence uses TRBV6-5 and TRBJ2-7; TRBD2 aligns with 8 central bases. The sequence was collected from a man aged 50 or older who had recovered from COVID-19. The CDR3 sequence is CASREPGLDYEQYF. The DNA reads as follows: TGTGCCAGCAGGGAGCCGGGACTAGACTACGAGCAGTACTTC.